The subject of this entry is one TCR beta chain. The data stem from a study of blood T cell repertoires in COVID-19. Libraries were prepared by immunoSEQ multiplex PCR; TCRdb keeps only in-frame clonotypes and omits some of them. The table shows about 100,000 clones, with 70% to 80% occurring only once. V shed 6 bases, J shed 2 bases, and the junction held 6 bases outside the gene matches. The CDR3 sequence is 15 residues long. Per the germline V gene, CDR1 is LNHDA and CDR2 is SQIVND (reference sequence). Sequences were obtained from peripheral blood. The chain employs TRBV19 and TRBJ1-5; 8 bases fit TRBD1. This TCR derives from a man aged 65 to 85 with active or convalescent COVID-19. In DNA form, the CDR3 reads TGTGCCAGTAGCACTATGGACAGGGGCAATCAGCCCCAGCATTTT. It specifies CASSTMDRGNQPQHF. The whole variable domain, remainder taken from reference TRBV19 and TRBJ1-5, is DGGITQSPKYLFRKEGQNVTLSCEQNLNHDAMYWYRQDPGQGLRLIYYSQIVNDFQKGDIAEGYSVSREKKESFPLTVTSAQKNPTAFYLCASSTMDRGNQPQHFGDGTRLSIL.